The 3 T cell receptor beta chains reported below all come from one sample, sequenced in a study of a mutant IDH1 vaccine in newly diagnosed glioma. Sequencing used immunoSEQ multiplex PCR; TCRdb keeps in-frame clones, though not all of them. The sample has some 44,000 clones; around 83% are singletons. Sample time point: week 35, safety follow-up. A single vaccine dose contained 300 ug of mutant IDH1 20-mer peptide, and topical imiquimod was used with it. Their specific antigens are unknown. Sequenced here: PBMCs, sampled from a glioma patient whose treatment included an IDH1 peptide vaccine. Receptors originate from a woman aged 45-65 years with glioma.

The count of this clone is one. The V call is TRBV18, the J call TRBJ2-5; 11 positions agree with TRBD1. Trimming at V came to 1 base and at J to 5 bases, leaving 0 bases not matched to a gene. The CDR3 loop spans 14 amino acids. Germline V gene lookup returns CDR1 KGHSH and CDR2 LQKENI. The CDR3 nucleotides read TGTGCCAGCTCACCACGGGACAGGGGGGAGACCCAGTACTTC. It translates to CASSPRDRGETQYF.

This clone has just one count. This chain links TRBV2 with TRBJ1-5; 10 nucleotides align to TRBD1. There are 18 residues in the CDR3. Per germline, CDR1 SNHLY and CDR2 FYNNEI. The V segment lost 6 bases and the J segment 5 bases; nucleotides outside the gene matches: 16. DNA for the CDR3: TGTGCCAGCAGCGTCTCCGGGACAGGGGCGTTGGGTTATCAGCCCCAGCATTTT. Translating it yields CASSVSGTGALGYQPQHF. Full variable domain (remainder filled in from reference TRBV2 and TRBJ1-5): EPEVTQTPSHQVTQMGQEVILRCVPISNHLYFYWYRQILGQKVEFLVSFYNNEISEKSEIFDDQFSVERPDGSNFTLKIRSTKLEDSAMYFCASSVSGTGALGYQPQHFGDGTRLSIL.

V and J are TRBV6-5 and TRBJ1-2; D might be TRBD1 (5 bases). The germline V gene encodes CDR1 MNHEY and CDR2 SVGAGI. Deletions cut 5 bases from V and 5 bases from J, with 12 bases between. The CDR3 totals 13 residues. The CDR3, as DNA: TGTGCCAGCAGTCGCGGGACCGTATATGGCTACACCTTC. As protein: CASSRGTVYGYTF.